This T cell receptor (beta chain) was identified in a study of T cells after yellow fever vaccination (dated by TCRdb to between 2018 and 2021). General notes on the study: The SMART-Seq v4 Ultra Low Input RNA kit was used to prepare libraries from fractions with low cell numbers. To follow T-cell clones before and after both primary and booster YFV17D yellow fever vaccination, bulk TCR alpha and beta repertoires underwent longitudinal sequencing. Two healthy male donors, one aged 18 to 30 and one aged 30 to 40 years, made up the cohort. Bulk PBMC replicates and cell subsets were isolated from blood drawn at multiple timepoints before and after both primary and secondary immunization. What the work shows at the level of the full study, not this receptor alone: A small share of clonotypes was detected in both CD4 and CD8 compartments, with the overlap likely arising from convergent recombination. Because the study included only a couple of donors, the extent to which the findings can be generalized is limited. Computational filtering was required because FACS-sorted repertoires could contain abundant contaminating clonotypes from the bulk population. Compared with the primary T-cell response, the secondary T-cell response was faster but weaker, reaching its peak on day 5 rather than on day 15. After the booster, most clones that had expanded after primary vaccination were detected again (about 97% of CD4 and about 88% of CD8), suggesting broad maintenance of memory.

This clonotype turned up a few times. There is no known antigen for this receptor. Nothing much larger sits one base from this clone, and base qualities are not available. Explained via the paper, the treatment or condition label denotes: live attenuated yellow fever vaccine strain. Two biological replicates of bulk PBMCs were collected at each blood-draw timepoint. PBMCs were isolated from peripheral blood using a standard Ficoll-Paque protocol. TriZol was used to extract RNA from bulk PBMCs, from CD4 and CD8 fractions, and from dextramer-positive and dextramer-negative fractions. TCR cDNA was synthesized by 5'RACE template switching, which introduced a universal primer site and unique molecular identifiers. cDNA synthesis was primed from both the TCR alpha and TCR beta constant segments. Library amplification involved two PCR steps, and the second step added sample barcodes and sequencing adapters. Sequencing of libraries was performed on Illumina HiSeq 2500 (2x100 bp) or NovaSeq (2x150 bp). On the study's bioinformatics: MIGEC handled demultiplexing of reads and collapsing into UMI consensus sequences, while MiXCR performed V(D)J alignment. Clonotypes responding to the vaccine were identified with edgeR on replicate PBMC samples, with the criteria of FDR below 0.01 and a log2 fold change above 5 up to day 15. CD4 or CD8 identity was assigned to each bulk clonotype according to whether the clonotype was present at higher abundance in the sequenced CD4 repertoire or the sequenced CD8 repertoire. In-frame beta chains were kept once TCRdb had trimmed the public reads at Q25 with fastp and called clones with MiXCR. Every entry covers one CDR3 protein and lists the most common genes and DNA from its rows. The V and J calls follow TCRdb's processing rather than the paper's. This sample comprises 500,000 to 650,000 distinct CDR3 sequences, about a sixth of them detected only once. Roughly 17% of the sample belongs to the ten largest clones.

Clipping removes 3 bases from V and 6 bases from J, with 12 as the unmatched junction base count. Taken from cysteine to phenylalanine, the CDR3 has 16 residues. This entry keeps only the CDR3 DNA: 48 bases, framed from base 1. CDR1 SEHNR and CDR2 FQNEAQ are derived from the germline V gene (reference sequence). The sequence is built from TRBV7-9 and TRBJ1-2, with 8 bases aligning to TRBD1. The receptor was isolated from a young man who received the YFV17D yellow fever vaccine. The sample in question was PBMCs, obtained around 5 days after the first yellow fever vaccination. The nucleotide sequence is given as TGTGCCAGCAGCTTGGTTCAACAGGGGGAGGGCCATGGCTACACCTTC. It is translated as CASSLVQQGEGHGYTF.